A single sample gave rise to the 23 T cell receptor beta chains below, sequenced in a study of shared clonotypes between healthy human individuals. The data were produced by immunoSEQ multiplex PCR, yet TCRdb's version contains in-frame clones alone and is incomplete. The sample shows about 2 million clones, just under 95% of them seen only once. Naive CD8 populations comprised CD45RO-negative cells positively selected for CCR7, excluding terminally differentiated effector memory CD45RA+ cells. Specimen: naive CD8+ T cells sorted from blood. Receptors were obtained from a man aged 18 to 29 in good health.

The chain joins TRBV7-6 to TRBJ2-2; TRBD2 might be the D (5 bases). CDR3 length: 13 residues. V shed 5 bases and J shed 4 bases, with 8 bases lying between them. Germline CDR1 SGHVS, CDR2 FNYEAQ. As DNA, the CDR3 is TGTGCCAGCAGCGACGGACTCACCGGGGAGCTGTTTTTT. Amino acids: CASSDGLTGELFF.

The V call is TRBV4-3, the J call TRBJ2-7; perhaps TRBD2 as D (6 bases). Germline V CDR1 and CDR2: LGHNA, YSLEER. Trimming took 3 bases from V and 0 from J, leaving 12 bases between them. This CDR3 is built from 15 residues. The CDR3 is CASSQDYTSSYEQYF. For the CDR3, the DNA is TGCGCCAGCAGCCAGGACTATACTAGCTCCTACGAGCAGTACTTC.

The gene calls are TRBV11-2 and TRBJ1-1, with 7 positions matching TRBD1. The CDR3 is 14 amino acids. CDR1 and CDR2 from the germline V gene are SGHAT and FQNNGV. V gave up 5 bases and J gave up 1 base; unmatched junction bases: 4. Here the CDR3 reads CASSRDRANTEAFF. The CDR3 DNA is TGTGCCAGCAGCCGGGACAGAGCGAACACTGAAGCTTTCTTT.

This chain uses TRBV9 with TRBJ2-1, with 11 bases fitting TRBD2. Germline V gives CDR1 SGDLS, CDR2 YYNGEE. The CDR3 is made up of 15 amino acids. V shed 0 bases and J 8 bases; nucleotides not matched to a gene: 4. CDR3 residues: CASSVETSGVDEQFF. The DNA of the CDR3 is TGTGCCAGCAGCGTAGAGACTAGCGGGGTCGATGAGCAGTTCTTC.

This clone has only one observation. V and J are TRBV6-1 and TRBJ2-1; unclear D gene. V shed 6 bases and J shed 1 base, with 10 bases lying between them. CDR1 is MNHNS and CDR2 is SASEGT in the germline V gene. This CDR3 has 14 residues. CDR3 amino acids: CASRVIPSYNEQFF. The CDR3 DNA reads as TGTGCCAGCAGGGTAATTCCGTCCTACAATGAGCAGTTCTTC.

This chain links TRBV19 with TRBJ2-3; D remains ambiguous. Germline CDR1 is LNHDA and CDR2 is SQIVND (reference sequence). The CDR3 spans 14 residues. Trimming removed 3 bases at V and 4 bases at J, with 11 bases between. DNA of the CDR3: TGTGCCAGTAGTATCACCGCACGGCCAGATACGCAGTATTTT. The encoded protein is CASSITARPDTQYF.

The chain employs TRBV5-6 and TRBJ2-7; the D gene is possibly TRBD2 (6 bases). Germline V lookup: CDR1 SGHDT, CDR2 YYEEEE. V was clipped by 4 bases and J by 4 bases, with 12 bases between them. This CDR3 contains 13 residues. CDR3 sequence: CASSGGGRYEQYF. CDR3 nucleotide sequence: TGTGCCAGCAGCGGGGGAGGACGATACGAGCAGTACTTC.

The gene calls are TRBV7-9 and TRBJ2-4, with a possible D match to TRBD2 (6 bases). The CDR3 runs to 17 residues. The V gene lost 2 bases and the J gene lost 5 bases, with 19 bases spanning the gap. Germline CDR1 and CDR2: SEHNR and FQNEAQ (reference sequence). The DNA of the CDR3 is TGTGCCAGCAGCTTATCTTGGGGGGTGGATCGTCAAAACATTCAGTACTTC. It encodes CASSLSWGVDRQNIQYF.

CDR3 region: CASRDNTDTQYF. The CDR3 region has the DNA TGTGCCAGCAGGGATAACACAGATACGCAGTATTTT. This chain connects TRBV9 to TRBJ2-3, with D unclear. Trimming cost V 5 bases and J 2 bases, with 6 bases left between them. Looked up from germline, CDR1 is SGDLS and CDR2 is YYNGEE. The CDR3 runs 12 residues.

This chain links TRBV2 with TRBJ1-1, with a weak D call TRBD1 (6 bases). This CDR3 has 14 amino acids. Germline CDR1 is SNHLY and CDR2 is FYNNEI. V lost 6 bases and J lost 1, with 12 bases in between. CDR3 in DNA: TGTGCCAGCAGGGAGGACAGTTGGAACACTGAAGCTTTCTTT. Its translation is CASREDSWNTEAFF.

The V call is TRBV2, the J call TRBJ2-3; 9 bases match TRBD2. Trimming took 4 bases from V and 3 from J; bases not matched to a gene: 5. Germline CDR1 is SNHLY and CDR2 is FYNNEI. This CDR3 is built from 15 residues. The CDR3 DNA follows: TGTGCCAGCAGTGGGGGCGGGAGGGATACAGATACGCAGTATTTT. This encodes CASSGGGRDTDTQYF.

This chain joins TRBV5-8 and TRBJ2-2; D ambiguous. Germline CDR1 SGHTS, CDR2 YDEGEE. CDR3 length equals 15 residues. Trimming removed 1 base from V and 6 bases from J, with 13 bases in between. In nucleotides, the CDR3 is TGTGCCAGCAGCTTGATCCTGATTTGGGCCGGGGAGCTGTTTTTT. Its translation is CASSLILIWAGELFF.

The rearrangement joins TRBV7-8 to TRBJ2-3; D may be TRBD2 (5 bases). The V end lost 5 bases, the J end lost 1 base, and 13 bases lay between the germline ends. From germline, CDR1 is SGHVS and CDR2 FQNEAQ. This CDR3 comprises 15 residues. Here the CDR3 DNA reads TGTGCCAGCAGCCCCATGGTTAGCGGCACAGATACGCAGTATTTT. It encodes CASSPMVSGTDTQYF.

This chain joins TRBV27 and TRBJ2-5; 9 nucleotides agree with TRBD2. The germline V gene encodes CDR1 MNHEY and CDR2 SMNVEV (reference sequence). J was trimmed by 2 bases and V by 5 bases; bases with no gene match: 6. The CDR3 spans 15 residues. The CDR3, as DNA: TGTGCCAGCAGTCTACTAGCGGGCTTTCAAGAGACCCAGTACTTC. It translates to CASSLLAGFQETQYF.

This clone was observed once. Additional DNA sequences in this sample encode the identical CDR3. This rearrangement joins TRBV27 to TRBJ2-7; 8 bases are a match to TRBD1. The V segment lost 5 bases and the J segment 2 bases; nucleotides outside the gene matches: 11. Germline lookup yields CDR1 MNHEY and CDR2 SMNVEV (reference sequence). CDR3 size: 16 residues. DNA for the CDR3: TGTGCCAGCAGTCCATCCTCAGGGGGCCTCGCCTACGAGCAGTACTTC. Translating gives CASSPSSGGLAYEQYF.

This chain connects TRBV6-6 to TRBJ1-1; 7 positions match TRBD1. Per the germline V gene, CDR1 is MNHNY and CDR2 is SVGAGI (reference sequence). V trimming: 2 bases; J trimming: 2 bases; junction bases outside the gene matches: 8. This CDR3 region has 16 residues. The CDR3 sequence is CASSYPGQDLNTEAFF. The CDR3 region has the DNA TGTGCCAGCAGTTACCCCGGACAGGACTTAAACACTGAAGCTTTCTTT.

This sequence joins TRBV27 and TRBJ2-7; 7 positions match TRBD1. The CDR3 has 14 amino acids. V lost 3 bases, J lost 3 bases, and 5 bases stayed unmatched. Germline V gives CDR1 MNHEY, CDR2 SMNVEV (reference sequence). DNA for the CDR3: TGTGCCAGCAGTTTCGACAGGGCAAACTACGAGCAGTACTTC. Residues: CASSFDRANYEQYF.

This sequence joins TRBV28 and TRBJ2-3, with D hard to call. Trimming took off 4 bases at V and 1 base at J, with 15 bases between the two ends. There are 16 residues in the CDR3. Germline V gene sequence: CDR1 MDHEN, CDR2 SYDVKM. The CDR3 DNA reads TGTGCCAGCAGTTCAAATAACATGGTCGGCACAGATACGCAGTATTTT. Translation gives CASSSNNMVGTDTQYF.

Only one count was recorded for this clone. The chain combines TRBV19 with TRBJ2-5; D ambiguous. The CDR3 covers 13 residues. V lost 3 bases to trimming and J lost 2 bases, with 7 bases between them. CDR1 LNHDA and CDR2 SQIVND come from the germline V gene (reference sequence). The CDR3 DNA reads TGTGCCAGTAGTATGGGCTCACAAGAGACCCAGTACTTC. Its protein product is CASSMGSQETQYF.

This clone has a single count. The chain employs TRBV7-9 and TRBJ1-4; perhaps TRBD1 as D (5 bases). V was clipped by 1 base and J by 1 base, with 10 bases between them. Germline V CDR1 and CDR2: SEHNR, FQNEAQ (reference sequence). The CDR3 totals 16 residues. CDR3 in amino acids: CASSLVGEGTNEKLFF. DNA of the CDR3: TGTGCCAGCAGCTTAGTAGGGGAGGGAACTAATGAAAAACTGTTTTTT.

The table lists this clone with a count of one. The rearrangement links TRBV6-5 to TRBJ1-1, with 7 bases lining up with TRBD1. This CDR3 spans 13 amino acids. After removal of 7 bases from V and 1 base from J, the junction contained 3 bases not matched to a gene. Germline CDR1 MNHEY, CDR2 SVGAGI. In DNA, the CDR3 is TGTGCCAGCAACGACAGGGAGAACACTGAAGCTTTCTTT. It translates to CASNDRENTEAFF.

A note on this clone: The sample carries other DNA sequences with the same CDR3. The chain recombines TRBV7-9 with TRBJ2-5; D possibly corresponds to TRBD1 (6 bases). V lost 5 bases to trimming and J lost 2 bases, with 9 bases between them. The V gene's germline CDR1 is SEHNR and CDR2 FQNEAQ (reference sequence). This CDR3 is built from 13 residues. CDR3 protein: CASSLDRQETQYF. The CDR3 DNA follows: TGTGCCAGCAGCCTCGACAGGCAAGAGACCCAGTACTTC. Drawing the rest from reference TRBV7-9 and TRBJ2-5, the complete variable domain is DTGVSQNPRHKITKRGQNVTFRCDPISEHNRLYWYRQTLGQGPEFLTYFQNEAQLEKSRLLSDRFSAERPKGSFSTLEIQRTEQGDSAMYLCASSLDRQETQYFGPGTRLLVL.

The chain uses TRBV9 and TRBJ2-1, with 12 bases lining up with TRBD2. Trimming at V came to 3 bases and at J to 4 bases, leaving 2 bases not matched to a gene. The CDR3 covers 15 residues. Germline V lookup: CDR1 SGDLS, CDR2 YYNGEE. The CDR3 DNA sequence: TGTGCCAGCAGCGGACTAGCGGGGGAGTACAATGAGCAGTTCTTC. Translation: CASSGLAGEYNEQFF.